This is a list of T cell receptor beta chains from one sample in a study of shared clonotypes between healthy human individuals. Measured with immunoSEQ multiplex PCR; TCRdb has only the in-frame clones, and not every one. This sample has about 2.4 million clones, with approximately 93% found just once. Material for sequencing was naive CD4+ T cells from PBMCs. These receptors came from a man younger than 35 in good health. Some clones in this sample may be carry-over from other donors' samples. Each CDR3 is given with its conserved first and last residue. A D gene is named only where the DNA matches it firmly. Part of the rows lack a size; the others show once, few, many or a class for expanded clones.

CDR3nt	CDR3aa	abundance	v_gene	d_gene	j_gene
TGCAGTGGTGCAGGCCCCTCGGGAGAGACCCAGTACTTC	CSGAGPSGETQYF	NA	TRBV29-1	NA	TRBJ2-5
TGTGCCAGCAGCTTGGGACGGCTCGCGAACACCGGGGAGCTGTTTTTT	CASSLGRLANTGELFF	NA	TRBV9	NA	TRBJ2-2
TGTGCCAGCAGCTATTTAACAGGGGTGAACACCGGGGAGCTGTTTTTT	CASSYLTGVNTGELFF	NA	TRBV7-9	TRBD1	TRBJ2-2
TGCGCCAGCAGCTTAGGGACAGGGGTAGGAGAGACCCAGTACTTC	CASSLGTGVGETQYF	NA	TRBV5-1	TRBD1	TRBJ2-5
TGTGCCAGCAGTTTACCGGGACAGGGCGGCACCGGGGAGCTGTTTTTT	CASSLPGQGGTGELFF	NA	TRBV28	TRBD1	TRBJ2-2
TGTGCCAGCAAGGGACGGGAGAATCAGCCCCAGCATTTT	CASKGRENQPQHF	NA	TRBV6-5	NA	TRBJ1-5
TGCAGCGGCGCTACAGGGGGCGGAACAGATACGCAGTATTTT	CSGATGGGTDTQYF	few	TRBV29-1	TRBD1	TRBJ2-3
TGTGCCTCACAGATACCGCGGACACAGTATAGCAATCAGCCCCAGCATTTT	CASQIPRTQYSNQPQHF	NA	TRBV30	NA	TRBJ1-5
TGTGCCAGCAGTCCGCCGACGGCAACTTCTACCGAGCAGTACTTC	CASSPPTATSTEQYF	NA	TRBV27	NA	TRBJ2-7
TGTGCCAGCCCCCCGGGCCTTTGGACAGGGGAAAAAATGAACACTGAAGCTTTCTTT	CASPPGLWTGEKMNTEAFF	NA	TRBV19	TRBD1	TRBJ1-1
TGCGCCAGCAGCCAAGATTGGCTAGCGGGAGTTGTTGGCGCAGATACGCAGTATTTT	CASSQDWLAGVVGADTQYF	NA	TRBV4-1	TRBD2	TRBJ2-3
TGTGCCAGCTCACCTGGACAGGGAGGGAACACCGGGGAGCTGTTTTTT	CASSPGQGGNTGELFF	NA	TRBV18	TRBD1	TRBJ2-2
TGCAGCGTTGCTCCCGGAGGGCAGGGAACAGTCGGCAACTATGGCTACACCTTC	CSVAPGGQGTVGNYGYTF	NA	TRBV29-1	NA	TRBJ1-2
TGTGCCAGCAGCTTTCCCAATGGCTACACCTTC	CASSFPNGYTF	few	TRBV7-9	NA	TRBJ1-2
TGTGCCAGTAGTATAGTTTCAGGAGGTAACACTGAAGCTTTCTTT	CASSIVSGGNTEAFF	NA	TRBV19	NA	TRBJ1-1
TGTGCCAGCAGACCCGGGACTAGCGGGAGGGTAAGGGAGACCCAGTACTTC	CASRPGTSGRVRETQYF	NA	TRBV27	TRBD2	TRBJ2-5
TGTGCCAGCAGTACGGGACAACTAAACACTGAAGCTTTCTTT	CASSTGQLNTEAFF	few	TRBV6-5	NA	TRBJ1-1
TGTGCCAGCTCCCCGGGAGGGCAAGAGACCCAGTACTTC	CASSPGGQETQYF	NA	TRBV28	TRBD2	TRBJ2-5
TGTGCCAGCAGCTTCGGGCGTAGGGACACTGAAGCTTTCTTT	CASSFGRRDTEAFF	NA	TRBV5-6	NA	TRBJ1-1
TGTGCCAGCAGCTTAGTGGGGACAACCGGTCCAGATACGCAGTATTTT	CASSLVGTTGPDTQYF	NA	TRBV7-2	NA	TRBJ2-3
TGTGCCAGCAGAGAGGGGTCCTACAATGAGCAGTTCTTC	CASREGSYNEQFF	NA	TRBV28	NA	TRBJ2-1
TGCGCCAGCAGCACCCCCGGGGCTCAAAATGAAAAACTGTTTTTT	CASSTPGAQNEKLFF	once	TRBV5-1	NA	TRBJ1-4
TGTGCCAGCAGCTTTGGGACTGGTGAAAAACTGTTTTTT	CASSFGTGEKLFF	NA	TRBV7-9	NA	TRBJ1-4
TGCAGCGTTCCCGGGACAGGGGGCGCCGAGCAGTACTTC	CSVPGTGGAEQYF	NA	TRBV29-1	TRBD1	TRBJ2-7
TGTGCCAGCACCACCCAGGTCTACTACGAGCAGTACTTC	CASTTQVYYEQYF	NA	TRBV28	NA	TRBJ2-7
TGCGCCAGCAGCTTGACCACCCAGAACTATGGCTACACCTTC	CASSLTTQNYGYTF	NA	TRBV5-1	NA	TRBJ1-2
TGCACCAGCAGCCAGATTCCCCCCTGGGGGAGGCCCTACGAGCAGTACTTC	CTSSQIPPWGRPYEQYF	NA	TRBV1	NA	TRBJ2-7
TGCAGCGTGGACCTAGCGGGAGGCGGAGAGACCCAGTACTTC	CSVDLAGGGETQYF	NA	TRBV29-1	TRBD2	TRBJ2-5
TGTGCCAGCAGCATCCACAGGACAGATACGCAGTATTTT	CASSIHRTDTQYF	NA	TRBV7-2	NA	TRBJ2-3
TGTGCCACCAGCAGACGCGGACAGGCGTTATCTTGGAACACTGAAGCTTTCTTT	CATSRRGQALSWNTEAFF	NA	TRBV15	TRBD1	TRBJ1-1
TGTGCCAGCAGTTCGGGACTTCTTACGCAGTATTTT	CASSSGLLTQYF	NA	TRBV27	NA	TRBJ2-3
TGCGCCAGCAGCTTGCCGGCCGGGGGATCCTACGAGCAGTACTTC	CASSLPAGGSYEQYF	NA	TRBV5-1	NA	TRBJ2-7
TGTGCCAGCAGCGGGACAGGGATCCCCTACAATGAGCAGTTCTTC	CASSGTGIPYNEQFF	NA	TRBV28	TRBD1	TRBJ2-1
TGTGCCAGCAGTTACTCGAATCCCAGGTATCAGCCCCAGCATTTT	CASSYSNPRYQPQHF	NA	TRBV6-6	NA	TRBJ1-5
TGCGCCAGCAGCCAGCCGGGACAGAAGAAGCCCCAGCATTTT	CASSQPGQKKPQHF	once	TRBV4-1	TRBD1	TRBJ1-5
TGCGCCAGCAGCCAACCAGGACTAGCGGGACTCTCCTACGAGCAGTACTTC	CASSQPGLAGLSYEQYF	NA	TRBV4-1	TRBD2	TRBJ2-7
TGTGCCAGCAGGCCAATGGACAGGGACAGGAATGAGCAGTTCTTC	CASRPMDRDRNEQFF	NA	TRBV6-5	TRBD1	TRBJ2-1
TGTGCCAGCAGCCCAGTAGACAGGACGAACACTGAAGCTTTCTTT	CASSPVDRTNTEAFF	NA	TRBV5-4	NA	TRBJ1-1
TGTGCCAGCTCATCGTGGGGGCCCCGCTCCTACAATGAGCAGTTCTTC	CASSSWGPRSYNEQFF	once	TRBV18	NA	TRBJ2-1
TGCGCCAGCAGCCAGGAGAGGACAGGGCTTAATCAGCCCCAGCATTTT	CASSQERTGLNQPQHF	NA	TRBV4-3	TRBD1	TRBJ1-5
TGTGCCAGCAGTTCGGGAAGAGGTCTAGAGACCCAGTACTTC	CASSSGRGLETQYF	NA	TRBV27	NA	TRBJ2-5
TGTGCCAGCAGGGGGTCCTTTTTACAGGGGGCATATGATCAGCCCCAGCATTTT	CASRGSFLQGAYDQPQHF	NA	TRBV2	TRBD1	TRBJ1-5
TGTGCCAGTATAGGGACAGGGAGAACCACAGATACGCAGTATTTT	CASIGTGRTTDTQYF	NA	TRBV6-6	TRBD1	TRBJ2-3
TGTGCCAGCAGACTAGCGGGAGGATTGGAGACCCAGTACTTC	CASRLAGGLETQYF	NA	TRBV6-1	TRBD2	TRBJ2-5
TGTGCCAGTAGTATAGGAGACAGGGCAAACGAGCAGTACTTC	CASSIGDRANEQYF	NA	TRBV19	TRBD1	TRBJ2-7
TGTGCCAGCAGGCGAGGACAGGGGAACACCGGGGAGCTGTTTTTT	CASRRGQGNTGELFF	NA	TRBV9	TRBD1	TRBJ2-2
TGTGCCAGCAGCTTGGCAGATACGCAGTATTTT	CASSLADTQYF	few	TRBV7-9	NA	TRBJ2-3
TGCAGTGCTGGGGGTTCAGAGACCCAGTACTTC	CSAGGSETQYF	NA	TRBV20-1	NA	TRBJ2-5
TGTGCCAGCAGCTTAGGGGCAGCGGATGAAAAACTGTTTTTT	CASSLGAADEKLFF	NA	TRBV7-9	NA	TRBJ1-4